The 17 T cell receptor beta chains listed next were all sequenced from one sample in a study of T cell responses to AZD1222 COVID-19 vaccine. The table came from immunoSEQ multiplex PCR; TCRdb's copy has only in-frame clones and leaves some out. The sample consists of 120,000 to 150,000 clones, 90% of them appearing once. The input for sequencing was peripheral blood, taken on day 0 of AZD1222 vaccination. The receptors derive from an adult in good health.

The chain carries TRBV23-1 and TRBJ2-4; 10 bases fit TRBD1. TRBV23-1 is an ORF, and what it does is uncertain. The CDR3 sequence is 16 residues long. The junction had 10 bases not matched to a gene; V was cut back by 8 bases and J by 3 bases. The CDR3 reads CASRLGTGVDKNIQYF. The CDR3, as DNA: TGCGCCAGCCGCCTAGGGACAGGGGTCGACAAAAACATTCAGTACTTC.

The V call is TRBV11-3, the J call TRBJ2-1; D is possibly TRBD2 (6 bases). In germline, CDR1 is SGHNT, CDR2 YENEEA. The CDR3 contains 15 residues. With 1 base removed from V and 6 bases from J, the gap between germline ends came to 13 bases. The CDR3: CASSLVFGGTNEQFF. The DNA of the CDR3 is TGTGCCAGCAGCTTAGTCTTTGGCGGGACCAATGAGCAGTTCTTC.

V is TRBV10-3 and J is TRBJ2-3; D is ambiguous. The V gene's germline CDR1 is ENHRY and CDR2 SYGVKD. The CDR3 is 14 amino acids. V lost 6 bases and J 2 bases, leaving 12 bases between the germline ends. CDR3 amino acids: CAIRGDRNTDTQYF. The CDR3 DNA sequence: TGTGCCATCAGGGGTGACCGGAACACAGATACGCAGTATTTT.

This clone was counted a single time. The chain combines TRBV6-2 or TRBV6-3 with TRBJ2-1, with D perhaps TRBD2 (5 bases). The V gene lost 5 bases and the J gene lost 0 bases, with 14 bases spanning the gap. This CDR3 spans 16 amino acids. Germline loops: CDR1 MNHEY, CDR2 SVGEGT. CDR3 sequence reads: CASSSSRGRSYNEQFF. The CDR3 DNA reads as TGTGCCAGCAGTAGTAGTCGCGGGCGCTCCTACAATGAGCAGTTCTTC.

V and J are TRBV5-6 and TRBJ2-7; no definite D call. Germline V lookup: CDR1 SGHDT, CDR2 YYEEEE. The CDR3 is 14 residues long. Trimming removed 0 bases from V and 1 base from J, with 8 bases in between. The CDR3 is CASSLVPDSYEQYF. The CDR3 DNA sequence: TGTGCCAGCAGCTTGGTGCCGGATTCCTACGAGCAGTACTTC.

The chain is built from TRBV24-1 and TRBJ1-2, with D hard to call. Trimming left V 9 bases short and J 8 bases short, with 15 bases between. CDR1 and CDR2 (germline): KGHDR, SFDVKD. The CDR3 loop spans 12 amino acids. The CDR3 loop reads CATVWTAWGYTF. The CDR3, as DNA: TGTGCCACCGTGTGGACGGCATGGGGCTACACCTTC.

The J gene is TRBJ1-1, the V gene TRBV29-1, with D perhaps TRBD1 (5 bases). V was cut by 7 bases and J by 4 bases, with 13 bases left in between. Looked up from germline, CDR1 is SQVTM and CDR2 is ANQGSEA. The CDR3 is 12 residues long. The CDR3, as DNA: TGCAGCGCTGGGGGGGGAAGCACTGAAGCTTTCTTT. Protein: CSAGGGSTEAFF.

V usage is TRBV27 and J usage is TRBJ2-5, with 10 bases aligning to TRBD1. The ends lost 2 bases at V and 3 bases at J; junction bases unmatched: 3. Germline CDR1 is MNHEY and CDR2 is SMNVEV (reference sequence). CDR3 length equals 15 residues. CDR3 protein: CASSLTGTGEETQYF. The CDR3 bases are TGTGCCAGCAGTTTAACCGGGACAGGGGAAGAGACCCAGTACTTC.

The V call is TRBV6-2 or TRBV6-3, the J call TRBJ1-2; possible D gene TRBD1, 5 bases. V was cut by 4 bases and J by 5 bases, with 23 bases left in between. This CDR3 contains 17 residues. The germline gives CDR1 MNHEY, CDR2 SVGEGT. CDR3 DNA: TGTGCCAGCAGTTTTTGGATACGGCAGGGCCTTAGATATGGCTACACCTTC. It specifies CASSFWIRQGLRYGYTF.

The CDR3 nucleotides read TGTGCCAGCAGCTTCGGACAGGGGGCGGGAGACACCGGGGAGCTGTTTTTT. Protein sequence: CASSFGQGAGDTGELFF. The genes are TRBV9 and TRBJ2-2; 11 nucleotides agree with TRBD1. The germline V gene has CDR1 SGDLS and CDR2 YYNGEE. Unmatched junction bases numbered 8, after V lost 4 bases and J lost 3 bases. This CDR3 region has 17 residues. The variable domain in full, with the rest retrieved from reference TRBV9 and TRBJ2-2, is DSGVTQTPKHLITATGQRVTLRCSPRSGDLSVYWYQQSLDQGLQFLIQYYNGEERAKGNILERFSAQQFPDLHSELNLSSLELGDSALYFCASSFGQGAGDTGELFFGEGSRLTVL.

The rearrangement joins TRBV6-5 to TRBJ1-4, with D hard to call. The CDR3 loop spans 13 amino acids. Germline CDR1 is MNHEY and CDR2 is SVGAGI. The V and J ends lost 8 bases and 3 bases respectively, with 10 bases between them. CDR3 DNA sequence: TGTGCCAGCTCAAGAGGATCTAATGAAAAACTGTTTTTT. Translated, it gives CASSRGSNEKLFF.

The chain couples TRBV27 to TRBJ2-1; 9 nucleotides agree with TRBD2. Germline V gene data show CDR1 as MNHEY and CDR2 as SMNVEV (reference sequence). The junction had 5 bases not matched to a gene; V was cut back by 10 bases and J by 1 base. This CDR3 contains 14 residues. CDR3 nucleotides: TGTGCCACCCAAACTAGCGGGTCCTACAATGAGCAGTTCTTC. Amino acids: CATQTSGSYNEQFF.

CDR3 loop: CASSDGGYGYTF. For the CDR3, the DNA is TGTGCCAGCAGTGACGGGGGCTATGGCTACACCTTC. The V and J genes are TRBV6-1 and TRBJ1-2, with D tentatively TRBD1 (5 bases). V shed 3 bases and J shed 4 bases, with 6 bases lying between them. This CDR3 contains 12 residues. CDR1 and CDR2 from the germline V gene are MNHNS and SASEGT.

The chain joins TRBV11-2 to TRBJ2-7, with a weak D call TRBD1 (6 bases). Trimming took off 6 bases at V and 2 bases at J, with 17 bases between the two ends. Germline CDR1 and CDR2: SGHAT and FQNNGV. CDR3 length: 15 residues. Here the CDR3 reads CASRTLDSRTYEQYF. The CDR3, as DNA: TGTGCCAGCAGAACTTTGGACAGCCGTACCTACGAGCAGTACTTC.

This sequence joins TRBV6-5 and TRBJ1-2; D is ambiguous. The length of the CDR3 is 13 residues. Germline V gives CDR1 MNHEY, CDR2 SVGAGI. V was cut by 6 bases and J by 0 bases, with 8 bases left in between. CDR3 DNA: TGTGCCAGCAGAGGTTCGCCTAACTATGGCTACACCTTC. Translated: CASRGSPNYGYTF.

The rearrangement uses TRBV24-1 and TRBJ2-2; 8 nucleotides align to TRBD2. V gave up 3 bases and J gave up 6 bases; unmatched junction bases: 5. The CDR3 totals 15 residues. Germline V gene data show CDR1 as KGHDR and CDR2 as SFDVKD. CDR3 sequence (DNA): TGTGCCACCAGTGATACCGGGACTAGAGCCGGGGAGCTGTTTTTT. Translation gives CATSDTGTRAGELFF.

This clone was detected once. The rearrangement links TRBV7-3 to TRBJ1-3, with TRBD1 as a possible D gene (5 bases). The V gene's germline CDR1 is SGHTA and CDR2 FQGTGA. The CDR3 is made up of 14 amino acids. Between the trimmed V and J ends, which lost 3 bases and 7 bases, there was a span of 13 bases. CDR3 protein: CASSFDSITNTIYF. The CDR3 nucleotides read TGTGCCAGCAGCTTCGACAGTATAACGAACACCATATATTTT.